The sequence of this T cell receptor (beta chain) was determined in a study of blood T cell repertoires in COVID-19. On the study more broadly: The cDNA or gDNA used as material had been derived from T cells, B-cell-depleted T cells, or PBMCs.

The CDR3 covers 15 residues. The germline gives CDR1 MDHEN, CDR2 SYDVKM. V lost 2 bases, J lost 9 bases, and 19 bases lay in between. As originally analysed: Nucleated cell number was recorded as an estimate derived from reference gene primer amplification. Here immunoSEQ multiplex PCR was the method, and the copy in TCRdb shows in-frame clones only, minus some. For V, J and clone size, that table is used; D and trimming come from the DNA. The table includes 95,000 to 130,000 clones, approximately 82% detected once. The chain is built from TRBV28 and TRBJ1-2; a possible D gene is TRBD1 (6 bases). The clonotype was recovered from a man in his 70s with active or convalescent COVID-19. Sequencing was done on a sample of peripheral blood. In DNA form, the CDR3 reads TGTGCCAGCAGTTTAGGGGGGGCGGCCTCTCCTCGCTACACCTTC. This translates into CASSLGGAASPRYTF.